A selection of T cell receptor beta chains follows, all from one sample in a study of beta chain features in type 1 diabetes. TCRdb's table, derived via immunoSEQ multiplex PCR, lists solely in-frame clones and lacks some. Of about 620,000 clones detected, about 14% appear once; the ten largest clones hold about 0.087%. Sequencing was done on a sample of naive CD4+ T cells from blood. All receptors come from a man aged 18 to 30 in good health. Both conserved end residues are part of each CDR3. Fields, in order: V gene, clone size, J gene, D gene, CDR3 DNA, CDR3 protein. The D gene is left open where the match is weak. Expanded clones get a size class; other rows say once, few or many, or leave the size out.

v_gene: TRBV28; abundance: few; j_gene: TRBJ2-3; d_gene: -; CDR3nt: TGTGCCAGCAGCCCCCGAGGGGGTAGCACAGATACGCAGTATTTT; CDR3aa: CASSPRGGSTDTQYF
v_gene: TRBV7-7; abundance: -; j_gene: TRBJ1-3; d_gene: -; CDR3nt: TGTGCCAGCAGCTTAGATTGGAGCTCTGGAAACACCATATATTTT; CDR3aa: CASSLDWSSGNTIYF
v_gene: TRBV7-2; abundance: few; j_gene: TRBJ2-2; d_gene: -; CDR3nt: TGTGCCAGCAGCTTAGACAGGGCGACCGGGGAGCTGTTTTTT; CDR3aa: CASSLDRATGELFF
v_gene: TRBV4-3; abundance: many; j_gene: TRBJ1-4; d_gene: -; CDR3nt: TGCGCCAGCAGCCAAGAAAGCTCGTCACTGTTTTTT; CDR3aa: CASSQESSSLFF
v_gene: TRBV7-2; abundance: -; j_gene: TRBJ2-6; d_gene: TRBD1; CDR3nt: TGTGCCAGCAGCAAACAGGGGACCAAAACTGGGGCCAACGTCCTGACTTTC; CDR3aa: CASSKQGTKTGANVLTF
v_gene: TRBV6-5; abundance: few; j_gene: TRBJ1-5; d_gene: TRBD1; CDR3nt: TGTGCCAGCAGCCTCCATGGACAGGGCCGTACGCCCCAGCATTTT; CDR3aa: CASSLHGQGRTPQHF
v_gene: TRBV5-4; abundance: few; j_gene: TRBJ2-1; d_gene: TRBD2; CDR3nt: TGTGCCAGCAGCTTGGGTAGCGGGGGTAGTGATGAGCAGTTCTTC; CDR3aa: CASSLGSGGSDEQFF
v_gene: TRBV7-3; abundance: few; j_gene: TRBJ2-5; d_gene: -; CDR3nt: TGTGCCAGCAGCCTGGGGAGTGCAGAGACCCAGTACTTC; CDR3aa: CASSLGSAETQYF
v_gene: TRBV28; abundance: -; j_gene: TRBJ2-2; d_gene: TRBD1; CDR3nt: TGTGCCAGCCGTCAACAGGGGAGCGGCACCGGGGAGCTGTTTTTT; CDR3aa: CASRQQGSGTGELFF
v_gene: TRBV18; abundance: few; j_gene: TRBJ2-1; d_gene: -; CDR3nt: TGTGCCAGCTCACCAACCAGGGGAGTCGGTGAGCAGTTCTTC; CDR3aa: CASSPTRGVGEQFF
v_gene: TRBV7-3; abundance: few; j_gene: TRBJ2-7; d_gene: TRBD1; CDR3nt: TGTGCCAGCAGCTCTCAGGGGGCCATTCGGAACGAGCAGTACTTC; CDR3aa: CASSSQGAIRNEQYF
v_gene: TRBV9; abundance: few; j_gene: TRBJ2-3; d_gene: -; CDR3nt: TGTGCCAGCAGCGAAAACCCAAAGGGGCTAGCGCTTCCCCCTTCCGCCACAGATACGCAGTATTTT; CDR3aa: CASSENPKGLALPPSATDTQYF
v_gene: TRBV4-1; abundance: -; j_gene: TRBJ2-3; d_gene: TRBD2; CDR3nt: TGCGCCAGCAGCCAGACGCCCCTCGGGGGGGAACTTAGCCCCACAGATACGCAGTATTTT; CDR3aa: CASSQTPLGGELSPTDTQYF
v_gene: TRBV5-4; abundance: -; j_gene: TRBJ2-1; d_gene: -; CDR3nt: TGTGCCAGCAGCTTGGACGGGCGGGGCTCGATCAATGAGCAGTTCTTC; CDR3aa: CASSLDGRGSINEQFF
v_gene: TRBV15; abundance: few; j_gene: TRBJ2-3; d_gene: -; CDR3nt: TGTGCCACCAGCAGGAGCAACACAGATACGCAGTATTTT; CDR3aa: CATSRSNTDTQYF